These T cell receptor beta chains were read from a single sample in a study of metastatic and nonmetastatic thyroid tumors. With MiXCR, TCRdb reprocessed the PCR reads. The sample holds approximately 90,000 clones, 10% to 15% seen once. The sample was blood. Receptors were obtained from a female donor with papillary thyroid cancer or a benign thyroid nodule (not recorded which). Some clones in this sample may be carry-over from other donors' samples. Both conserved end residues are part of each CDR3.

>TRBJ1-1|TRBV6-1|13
CASLKMRNTEAFF
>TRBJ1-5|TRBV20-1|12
CSSRFLNQPQHF
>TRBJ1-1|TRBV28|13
CASSLSVDTEAFF
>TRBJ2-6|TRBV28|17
CASSPRTGLAGANVLTF
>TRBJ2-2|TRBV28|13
CASSPSQLRELFF
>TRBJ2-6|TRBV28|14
CASRSVSGANVLTF
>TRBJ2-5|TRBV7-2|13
CASSLDTQENQYF
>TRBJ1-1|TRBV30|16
CAWSGAVRMRDTEAFF
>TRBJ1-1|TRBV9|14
CASSVLDSNTEAFF
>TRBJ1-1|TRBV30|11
CAWGGGYEAFF
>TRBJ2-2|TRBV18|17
CASSLRLAGGDTGELFF
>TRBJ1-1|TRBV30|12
CAWTLLNTEAFF
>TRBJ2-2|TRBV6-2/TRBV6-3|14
CASSYSMNTGELFF
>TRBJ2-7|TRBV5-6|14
CASSLGLAGEEQYF